This TCR beta chain was documented in a study of tumor and adjacent non-tumor tissue in lung cancer. Study-level information: Some 3.9 million productive TCRbeta reads were obtained per sample on average.

The germline CDR1 and CDR2 sequences are MGHRA and YSYEKL. The CDR3 totals 15 residues. Study outcomes and limitations: Top 100 clones took a larger repertoire share in normal lung.

A word on this clonotype: The antigen remains undetermined. One junction end does not reproduce the germline sequence, and a read error may be involved.

TCRbeta libraries were built with three rounds of nested PCR, modified from ARM-PCR. TCRdb re-derived calls from the multiplex PCR reads in MiXCR, one entry per CDR3 protein. Of 60,000 to 85,000 distinct CDR3 sequences in the sample, 76% were seen once. The template was RNA from unsorted bulk tissue. Distant lung tissue was collected more than 3 cm away from the tumor edge. This sequence was found in a man between 65 and 85 years old with non-small cell lung cancer. The sample taken for sequencing was distant non-tumor lung tissue. The rearrangement uses TRBV4-1 and TRBJ1-1; 8 nucleotides align to TRBD1. CDR3 region: CASCQGQGCNTEAFF. The CDR3 DNA reads as TGCGCCAGCTGCCAAGGACAGGGCTGTAACACTGAAGCTTTCTTT.